Sequencing of this T cell receptor (beta chain) was carried out in a study of blood T cell repertoires in COVID-19. Study at large: T cells, B-cell-depleted T cells, or PBMCs supplied cDNA or gDNA.

The assay was immunoSEQ multiplex PCR, and TCRdb's table has in-frame clones only and misses some. The sample lists about 240,000 clones, 75% to 85% seen once, with 12% in the top ten. Germline assignment: CDR1 MGHRA and CDR2 YSYEKL. The V gene end was trimmed by 5 bases and the J gene end by 8 bases; junction bases not matched to a gene: 10. The length of the CDR3 is 15 residues. This TCR derives from a woman aged 60-70 years with active or convalescent COVID-19. The chain carries TRBV4-1 and TRBJ1-4; TRBD1 aligns across 8 bases. Input material: peripheral blood. CDR3 loop: CASSFSDRVNEKLFF. CDR3 coding DNA: TGCGCCAGCAGCTTTTCGGACAGGGTGAACGAAAAACTGTTTTTT.